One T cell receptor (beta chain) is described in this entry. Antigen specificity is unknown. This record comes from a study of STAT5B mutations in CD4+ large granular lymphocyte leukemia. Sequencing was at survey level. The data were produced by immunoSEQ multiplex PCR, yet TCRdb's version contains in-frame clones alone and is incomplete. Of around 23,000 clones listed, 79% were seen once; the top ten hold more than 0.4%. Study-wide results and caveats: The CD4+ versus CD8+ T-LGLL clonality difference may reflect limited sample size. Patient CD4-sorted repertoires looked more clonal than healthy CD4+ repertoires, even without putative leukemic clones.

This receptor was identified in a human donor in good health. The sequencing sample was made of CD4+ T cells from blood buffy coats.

The CDR3 DNA reads TGTGCCTGGAGTAGGGGACGCAGGACAGGGGGAAGGGAGACCCAGTACTTC. Its translation: CAWSRGRRTGGRETQYF. V is TRBV30 and J is TRBJ2-5, with TRBD1 matching over 10 bases. The CDR3 spans 17 residues. CDR1 and CDR2 (germline): GTSNPN, SVGIG (reference sequence). V lost 2 bases, J lost 5 bases, and 14 bases stayed unmatched.